This paragraph covers one T cell receptor beta chain sequence. Its antigen remains unknown. The ends lost 7 bases at V and 1 base at J; junction bases unmatched: 5. Germline loops: CDR1 ENHRY, CDR2 SYGVKD. The CDR3 extends over 15 amino acids. This entry comes from a study of T-cell reconstitution after alpha-beta-depleted transplantation in children. Points from the study as a whole: After transplant, at about two months, alpha-beta T cells were reportedly derived from several hundred expanded graft clones.

Unique molecular identifiers were used in preparing the TCRbeta library. TCRdb used MiXCR to reprocess the PCR reads, holding one entry per CDR3 protein. This table has roughly 570,000 distinct CDR3 sequences, 25% to 30% appearing once. V gene TRBV10-3 combines with J gene TRBJ2-3; 10 bases match TRBD2. The sample here was PBMCs, taken before TCRalphabeta/CD19-depleted stem cell transplant. The origin of this receptor is a boy younger than two with Wiskott-Aldrich syndrome, due to receive a stem cell transplant. The CDR3 reads CAINQAGGGTDTQYF. For the CDR3, the DNA is TGTGCCATCAATCAAGCGGGAGGGGGCACAGATACGCAGTATTTT.